The rows below give T cell receptor beta chains drawn from one sample of a study of response to subunit inactivated influenza vaccine. TCRdb called the RT-PCR reads again in MiXCR, with one record for every CDR3 protein. The sample yields roughly 570,000 distinct CDR3 sequences, under 15% seen once. The sequences come from PBMCs from blood, collected 40 to 50 days after vaccination. The receptors were gathered from a man aged 45 to 65 who received an inactivated influenza vaccine. The CDR3 runs from the conserved cysteine through the conserved F or W. A D gene is named only where the DNA matches it firmly. The size field is filled for only some rows; it gives once, few, many or a size class.

>TRBV20-1|TRBJ2-5|many|TRBD2
TGCAGTGCTAAGGCTAGCGGGAGAGTCAAGACCCAGTACTTC
CSAKASGRVKTQYF
>TRBV20-1|TRBJ2-3|.|.
TGCAGTGCCAAATCCGGGGAACGGACAGATACGCAGTATTTT
CSAKSGERTDTQYF
>TRBV5-1|TRBJ1-1|many|.
TGCGCCAGCAGCTTGGATGGGTTAGGCACTGAAGCTTTCTTT
CASSLDGLGTEAFF
>TRBV12-3/TRBV12-4|TRBJ2-1|many|TRBD1
TGTGCCAGCAGCCCTTTCAAGGGGGCCGATGAGCAGTTCTTC
CASSPFKGADEQFF
>TRBV5-1|TRBJ1-6|many|TRBD1
TGCGCCAGCAGCTTTGGACAGGGAAGTTCACCCCTCCACTTT
CASSFGQGSSPLHF
>TRBV10-3|TRBJ2-5|few|TRBD2
TGTGCCATCAGTGTAGCGGGACTCCAAGAGACCCAGTACTTC
CAISVAGLQETQYF
>TRBV6-2/TRBV6-3|TRBJ2-3|few|TRBD2
TGTGCCAGCAGGGGCGGGACTAGCTTCGGAGATACGCAGTATTTT
CASRGGTSFGDTQYF
>TRBV6-1|TRBJ1-2|.|TRBD1
TGTGCCAGCAGACCCGGACAGGGGGTCTTTGGCTACACCTTC
CASRPGQGVFGYTF
>TRBV9|TRBJ2-1|.|.
TGTGCCAGCAGCCCCAGATGGGGGAACGAGCAGTTCTTC
CASSPRWGNEQFF
>TRBV15|TRBJ2-1|few|.
TGTGCCACCAGCGATTCTCCCTCGGGGTCCTACAATGAGCAGTTCTTC
CATSDSPSGSYNEQFF
>TRBV7-8|TRBJ2-3|few|.
TGTGCCAGCAGCTTAGTAGTCTCCTCTTCGGGAACAGATACGCAGTATTTT
CASSLVVSSSGTDTQYF
>TRBV11-2|TRBJ1-4|few|.
TGTGCCAGCAGCTTGAAAGGGAATGAAAAACTGTTTTTT
CASSLKGNEKLFF
>TRBV12-3/TRBV12-4|TRBJ1-2|few|.
TGTGCCAGCAGCCGCCTAGTAGATGGCTACACCTTC
CASSRLVDGYTF
>TRBV6-2/TRBV6-3|TRBJ1-2|.|.
TGTGCCAGCAGTTACTCGCCCAGGGTTAGCTATGGCTACACCTTC
CASSYSPRVSYGYTF
>TRBV11-2|TRBJ2-5|few|.
TGTGCCAGCAGCTTAGAAGGCGGATGGCGGGGTAAAGAGACCCAGTACTTC
CASSLEGGWRGKETQYF
>TRBV7-9|TRBJ2-3|.|.
TGTGCCAGCAGGGGACCCTTTGGTTCCGGCACAGATACGCAGTATTTT
CASRGPFGSGTDTQYF
>TRBV4-3|TRBJ2-3|few|.
TGCGCCAGCAGCCAAGAGGCTCCCCCCTCGCAGGATACGCAGTATTTT
CASSQEAPPSQDTQYF
>TRBV4-3|TRBJ2-7|few|TRBD1
TGCGCCAGCAGCTATAATTACCGGGACAGGGCCTACGAGCAGTACTTC
CASSYNYRDRAYEQYF
>TRBV10-3|TRBJ2-3|few|.
TGTGCCATCAGATGGGACAGCACAGATACGCAGTATTTT
CAIRWDSTDTQYF
>TRBV6-5|TRBJ2-5|few|TRBD2
TGTGCCAGCAGTTACGCCTCTGGACTAGCGGGGGGAGAGACCCAGTACTTC
CASSYASGLAGGETQYF
>TRBV12-3/TRBV12-4|TRBJ2-3|.|TRBD2
TGTGCCAGCAGTTTAGCGGGAGGGCGCGTGGGCACAGATACGCAGTATTTT
CASSLAGGRVGTDTQYF
>TRBV6-2/TRBV6-3|TRBJ2-3|.|.
TGTGCCAGCAGTTATCGATCTCCTGGGACAGATACGCAGTATTTT
CASSYRSPGTDTQYF
>TRBV11-2|TRBJ2-1|.|TRBD2
TGTGCCAGCAGCTTAGGAAGATACACTAGCGCCCTCGGGGATGAGCAGTTCTTC
CASSLGRYTSALGDEQFF
>TRBV5-1|TRBJ2-5|.|TRBD1
TGCGCCAGCAGTCCCGGGACAGGGATCTGGTTAGGAGAGACCCAGTACTTC
CASSPGTGIWLGETQYF
>TRBV4-2|TRBJ2-6|.|.
TGTGCCAGCAGCCCGGCAGATTCTGGGGCCAACGTCCTGACTTTC
CASSPADSGANVLTF
>TRBV4-1|TRBJ2-1|.|TRBD2
TGCGCCAGCAGCCAAGATGGGCCTCGACTAGCGGGAGGGTACAATGAGCAGTTCTTC
CASSQDGPRLAGGYNEQFF
>TRBV11-1|TRBJ2-2|.|TRBD2
TGTGCCAGCAGCCACTTGGGACTAGCGGGAGGCCGCGTGAACACCGGGGAGCTGTTTTTT
CASSHLGLAGGRVNTGELFF
>TRBV5-1|TRBJ2-3|few|TRBD1
TGCGCCAGCAGCCTGACCCCGGGACAGGGCACAGATACGCAGTATTTT
CASSLTPGQGTDTQYF
>TRBV14|TRBJ2-5|few|.
TGTGCCAGCAGCCAAGATCCCCGGGGTAGCGGAAGACCCCAGTACTTC
CASSQDPRGSGRPQYF
>TRBV12-3/TRBV12-4|TRBJ1-3|.|.
TGTGCCAGCCGGAACGGAGGGGCAGGAAACACCATATATTTT
CASRNGGAGNTIYF
>TRBV6-6|TRBJ2-7|many|.
TGTGCCAGCAGTTTGACGTTAGCCGAGCAGTACTTC
CASSLTLAEQYF
>TRBV5-1|TRBJ2-7|.|.
TGCGCCAGCAGCTTGGAACAGCTCTACGAGCAGTACTTC
CASSLEQLYEQYF
>TRBV12-3/TRBV12-4|TRBJ2-7|few|.
TGTGCCAGCAGTTCTTTGACATACTTCTACGAGCAGTACTTC
CASSSLTYFYEQYF
>TRBV30|TRBJ1-4|few|TRBD1
TGTGCCTGGAGGCGAAGGACAGGGAGCGAAAAACTGTTTTTT
CAWRRRTGSEKLFF
>TRBV11-2|TRBJ2-5|few|.
TGTGCCAGCAGCTTAGATCGAGGGTCATTTTGGGATCAAGAGACCCAGTACTTC
CASSLDRGSFWDQETQYF
>TRBV11-2|TRBJ2-1|many|TRBD1
TGTGCCAGCAGACGACCGGGACAGGGGTTCTACAATGAGCAGTTCTTC
CASRRPGQGFYNEQFF
>TRBV7-6|TRBJ1-1|once|.
TGTGCCAGCAGCTTAGTCACAGGCCTAGGCATGAACACTGAAGCTTTCTTT
CASSLVTGLGMNTEAFF
>TRBV28|TRBJ2-7|.|.
TGTGCCAGCAGTTTACTGGGGGGGGCTTACGAGCAGTACTTC
CASSLLGGAYEQYF
>TRBV12-3/TRBV12-4|TRBJ2-2|.|TRBD2
TGTGCCAGCAAAGGACTAGCGAACACCGGGGAGCTGTTTTTT
CASKGLANTGELFF
>TRBV30|TRBJ1-6|few|TRBD1
TGTGCCTGGAGGGAGGACTGGGACAGGGGCTACACGGATTCACCCCTCCACTTT
CAWREDWDRGYTDSPLHF
>TRBV5-1|TRBJ2-1|few|TRBD2
TGCGCCAGCAGCGAAATGAGGAGAGGACTAGCGGGGGACAATGAGCAGTTCTTC
CASSEMRRGLAGDNEQFF